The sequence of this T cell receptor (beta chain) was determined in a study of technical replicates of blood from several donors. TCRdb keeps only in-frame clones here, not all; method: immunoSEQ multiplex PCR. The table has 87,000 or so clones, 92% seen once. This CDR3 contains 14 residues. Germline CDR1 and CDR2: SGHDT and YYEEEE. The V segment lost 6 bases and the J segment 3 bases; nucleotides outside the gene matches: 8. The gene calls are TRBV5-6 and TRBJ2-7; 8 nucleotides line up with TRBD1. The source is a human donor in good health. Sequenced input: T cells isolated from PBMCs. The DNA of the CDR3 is TGTGCCAGCACCTTTCGGACAGGGTACTACGAGCAGTACTTC. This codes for CASTFRTGYYEQYF.